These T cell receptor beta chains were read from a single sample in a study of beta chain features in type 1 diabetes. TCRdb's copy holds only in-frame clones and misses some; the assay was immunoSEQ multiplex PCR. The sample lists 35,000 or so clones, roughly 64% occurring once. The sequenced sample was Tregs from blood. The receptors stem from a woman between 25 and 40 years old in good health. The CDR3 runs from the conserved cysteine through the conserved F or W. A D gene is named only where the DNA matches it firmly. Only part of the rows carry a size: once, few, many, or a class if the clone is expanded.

cdr3_aa: CASSGGAGKVGELFF; cdr3_nt: TGTGCCAGCAGTGGGGGCGCGGGAAAGGTCGGGGAGCTGTTTTTT; d_call: NA; clone_size: NA; v_call: TRBV2; j_call: TRBJ2-2
cdr3_aa: CASSPGGQGADTQYF; cdr3_nt: TGTGCCAGCTCACCCGGAGGACAGGGGGCAGATACGCAGTATTTT; d_call: TRBD1; clone_size: few; v_call: TRBV18; j_call: TRBJ2-3
cdr3_aa: CASSGTGLDYEQYF; cdr3_nt: TGTGCCAGCAGTGGGACAGGGCTCGACTACGAGCAGTACTTC; d_call: TRBD1; clone_size: NA; v_call: TRBV27; j_call: TRBJ2-7
cdr3_aa: CAWSVFRVTEAFF; cdr3_nt: TGTGCCTGGAGTGTATTCAGGGTCACTGAAGCTTTCTTT; d_call: NA; clone_size: NA; v_call: TRBV30; j_call: TRBJ1-1
cdr3_aa: CATSRWGQGVRDIQYF; cdr3_nt: TGTGCCACCAGCAGATGGGGTCAGGGGGTTAGGGACATTCAGTACTTC; d_call: TRBD1; clone_size: NA; v_call: TRBV15; j_call: TRBJ2-4
cdr3_aa: CASSPTSDQETQYF; cdr3_nt: TGTGCCAGCAGCCCGACTAGCGACCAAGAGACCCAGTACTTC; d_call: TRBD2; clone_size: once; v_call: TRBV5-4; j_call: TRBJ2-5
cdr3_aa: CASSLAPSGQFF; cdr3_nt: TGTGCCAGCAGCTTGGCGCCTAGTGGGCAGTTCTTC; d_call: NA; clone_size: once; v_call: TRBV5-4; j_call: TRBJ2-1
cdr3_aa: CASSQDLTEQYF; cdr3_nt: TGTGCCAGCAGCCAAGATTTGACTGAGCAGTACTTC; d_call: NA; clone_size: NA; v_call: TRBV4-2; j_call: TRBJ2-7
cdr3_aa: CASSLRLAGPGDYNEQFF; cdr3_nt: TGTGCCAGCAGCTTGCGACTAGCGGGACCAGGGGACTACAATGAGCAGTTCTTC; d_call: TRBD2; clone_size: NA; v_call: TRBV7-6; j_call: TRBJ2-1
cdr3_aa: CASSAPSWVEGGYTF; cdr3_nt: TGTGCCAGCAGCGCCCCGTCTTGGGTCGAGGGTGGCTACACCTTC; d_call: NA; clone_size: NA; v_call: TRBV5-6; j_call: TRBJ1-2
cdr3_aa: CASSSGAGSYNEQFF; cdr3_nt: TGTGCCAGCAGCTCAGGGGCCGGGTCCTACAATGAGCAGTTCTTC; d_call: NA; clone_size: once; v_call: TRBV5-4; j_call: TRBJ2-1
cdr3_aa: CASSSRAGQTSHGYTF; cdr3_nt: TGCGCCAGCAGCTCCAGGGCAGGGCAGACGTCGCATGGCTACACCTTC; d_call: NA; clone_size: few; v_call: TRBV5-1; j_call: TRBJ1-2
cdr3_aa: CASSEKLTGYSYNEQFF; cdr3_nt: TGTGCCAGCAGTGAAAAACTCACAGGGTATTCCTACAATGAGCAGTTCTTC; d_call: NA; clone_size: NA; v_call: TRBV6-1; j_call: TRBJ2-1
cdr3_aa: CASNPTGGLYNEQFF; cdr3_nt: TGTGCCAGCAACCCGACAGGGGGACTCTACAATGAGCAGTTCTTC; d_call: TRBD1; clone_size: NA; v_call: TRBV6-6; j_call: TRBJ2-1
cdr3_aa: CASANSNEQFF; cdr3_nt: TGTGCTAGTGCCAACAGTAATGAGCAGTTCTTC; d_call: NA; clone_size: NA; v_call: TRBV12-5; j_call: TRBJ2-1
cdr3_aa: CASTSYRNTGELFF; cdr3_nt: TGTGCCAGCACATCCTACCGGAACACCGGGGAGCTGTTTTTT; d_call: NA; clone_size: NA; v_call: TRBV11-2; j_call: TRBJ2-2
cdr3_aa: CASSLRRGFRPTNTGELFF; cdr3_nt: TGTGCCAGCAGCTTGCGTCGCGGTTTTAGACCCACAAACACCGGGGAGCTGTTTTTT; d_call: NA; clone_size: NA; v_call: TRBV5-5; j_call: TRBJ2-2